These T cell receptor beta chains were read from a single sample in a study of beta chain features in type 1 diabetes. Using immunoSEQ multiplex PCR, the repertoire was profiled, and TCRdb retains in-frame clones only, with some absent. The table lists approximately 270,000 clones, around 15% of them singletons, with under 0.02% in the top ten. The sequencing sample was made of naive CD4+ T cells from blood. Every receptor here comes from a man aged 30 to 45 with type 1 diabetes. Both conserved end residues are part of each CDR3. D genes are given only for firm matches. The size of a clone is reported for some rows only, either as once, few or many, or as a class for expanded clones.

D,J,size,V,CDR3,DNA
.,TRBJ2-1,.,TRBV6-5,CASSYSGGRYNEQFF,TGTGCCAGCAGTTATAGTGGCGGAAGATACAATGAGCAGTTCTTC
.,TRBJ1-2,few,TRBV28,CASSTGNYGYTF,TGTGCCAGCAGTACAGGAAACTATGGCTACACCTTC
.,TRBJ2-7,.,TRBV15,CATSRDLTDMAQQYF,TGTGCCACCAGCAGAGATCTTACGGACATGGCGCAGCAGTACTTC
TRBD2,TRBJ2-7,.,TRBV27,CASSSDFPTSASSYEQYF,TGTGCCAGCAGTTCGGACTTCCCGACTAGCGCGAGCTCCTACGAGCAGTACTTC
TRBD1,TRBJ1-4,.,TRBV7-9,CASSFDRGVGEKLFF,TGTGCCAGCAGCTTTGACAGGGGCGTTGGCGAAAAACTGTTTTTT
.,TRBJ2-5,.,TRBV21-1,CASSKGQPSGMFGETQYF,TGTGCCAGCAGCAAAGGGCAGCCTAGCGGGATGTTCGGGGAGACCCAGTACTTC
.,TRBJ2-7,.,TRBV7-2,CASSLAFGGSYEQYF,TGTGCCAGCAGCTTAGCGTTCGGGGGATCCTACGAGCAGTACTTC
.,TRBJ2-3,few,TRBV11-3,CASSFSEKDTQYF,TGTGCCAGCAGCTTTAGTGAGAAAGATACGCAGTATTTT
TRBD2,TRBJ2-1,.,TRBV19,CASSMIAGAISNEQFF,TGTGCCAGTAGTATGATAGCGGGAGCTATAAGCAATGAGCAGTTCTTC
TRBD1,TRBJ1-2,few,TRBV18,CASSLGDSLYGYTF,TGTGCCAGCTCACTGGGGGACAGCCTCTATGGCTACACCTTC
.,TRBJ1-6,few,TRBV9,CASSVGQGSALHF,TGTGCCAGCAGCGTTGGTCAGGGGAGCGCCCTCCACTTT
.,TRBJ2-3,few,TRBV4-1,CASSQGDFRDSDTQYF,TGCGCCAGCAGCCAAGGGGATTTTCGGGACTCGGATACGCAGTATTTT
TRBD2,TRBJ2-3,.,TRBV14,CASSPGLVDTQYF,TGTGCCAGCAGCCCGGGACTAGTCGATACGCAGTATTTT
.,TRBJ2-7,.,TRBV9,CASSLSEGTQDEQYF,TGTGCCAGCAGCCTATCCGAGGGGACTCAGGACGAGCAGTACTTC
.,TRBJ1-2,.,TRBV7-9,CASSLEGTNYGYTF,TGTGCCAGCAGCTTGGAGGGCACTAACTATGGCTACACCTTC
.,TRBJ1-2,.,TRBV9,CASSPQAGGVYGYTF,TGTGCCAGCAGCCCGCAGGCAGGAGGCGTCTATGGCTACACCTTC
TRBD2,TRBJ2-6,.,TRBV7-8,CASSLGGSPGANVLTF,TGTGCCAGCAGCTTGGGGGGGAGCCCTGGGGCCAACGTCCTGACTTTC
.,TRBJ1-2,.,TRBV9,CASSVEVKPLLGYTF,TGTGCCAGCAGCGTAGAGGTAAAACCACTACTCGGCTACACCTTC
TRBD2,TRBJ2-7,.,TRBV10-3,CAISWVAGARSYEQYF,TGTGCCATCAGCTGGGTGGCGGGAGCACGCTCCTACGAGCAGTACTTC
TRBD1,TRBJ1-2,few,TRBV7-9,CASSRTGVDYGYTF,TGTGCCAGCAGCCGGACAGGGGTCGACTATGGCTACACCTTC
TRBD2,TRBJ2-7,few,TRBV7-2,CASSIRLAGVSEQYF,TGTGCCAGCAGCATCCGACTAGCGGGAGTTAGTGAGCAGTACTTC
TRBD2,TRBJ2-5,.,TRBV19,CASGGRTRETQYF,TGTGCCAGCGGGGGGAGGACGCGAGAGACCCAGTACTTC
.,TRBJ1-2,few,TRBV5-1,CASSLNGDYGYTF,TGCGCCAGCAGCTTGAACGGGGACTATGGCTACACCTTC
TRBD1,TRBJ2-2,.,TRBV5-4,CASSRTGSNTGELFF,TGTGCCAGCAGCCGGACAGGGTCGAACACCGGGGAGCTGTTTTTT
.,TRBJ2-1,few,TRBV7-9,CASSLIVQASYNEQFF,TGTGCCAGCAGCCTAATCGTACAGGCCTCCTACAATGAGCAGTTCTTC
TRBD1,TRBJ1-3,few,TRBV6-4,CASSPTGDGNTIYF,TGTGCCAGCAGCCCGACAGGGGACGGAAACACCATATATTTT
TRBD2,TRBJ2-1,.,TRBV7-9,CASSSTPLAASYNEQFF,TGTGCCAGCAGCTCCACACCACTAGCGGCCTCCTACAATGAGCAGTTCTTC
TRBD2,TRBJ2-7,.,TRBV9,CASSVGTSGNPYEQYF,TGTGCCAGCAGCGTGGGGACTAGCGGGAACCCTTACGAGCAGTACTTC
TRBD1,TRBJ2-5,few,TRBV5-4,CASSMGQQETQYF,TGTGCCAGCAGCATGGGACAGCAAGAGACCCAGTACTTC
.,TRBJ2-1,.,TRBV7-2,CASSLAFSLEVQFF,TGTGCCAGCAGCTTAGCGTTCTCCTTAGAGGTTCAGTTCTTC
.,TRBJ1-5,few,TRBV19,CASRGDQPQHF,TGTGCCAGTAGAGGGGATCAGCCCCAGCATTTT
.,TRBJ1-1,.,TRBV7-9,CASSLPGSTNTEAFF,TGTGCCAGCAGCTTACCAGGGTCGACGAACACTGAAGCTTTCTTT
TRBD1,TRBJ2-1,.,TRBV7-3,CASSPGQSPGNEQFF,TGTGCCAGCAGCCCGGGACAGTCCCCGGGCAATGAGCAGTTCTTC
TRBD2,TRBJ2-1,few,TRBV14,CASSQLSGGWYNEQFF,TGTGCCAGCAGCCAACTTAGCGGGGGCTGGTACAATGAGCAGTTCTTC
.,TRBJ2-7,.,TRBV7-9,CASSPRTALYEQYF,TGTGCCAGCAGCCCGCGGACAGCTCTCTACGAGCAGTACTTC
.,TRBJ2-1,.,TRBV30,CAWSVSFAYNEQFF,TGTGCCTGGAGTGTATCCTTTGCCTACAATGAGCAGTTCTTC
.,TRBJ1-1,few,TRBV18,CASSPQGLNTEAFF,TGTGCCAGCTCACCACAGGGGTTGAACACTGAAGCTTTCTTT
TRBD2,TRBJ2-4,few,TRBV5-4,CASSLAGGPNIQYF,TGTGCCAGCAGCTTAGCGGGAGGGCCAAACATTCAGTACTTC
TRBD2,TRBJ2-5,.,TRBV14,CASSQEKGLAVETQYF,TGTGCCAGCAGCCAAGAGAAAGGACTAGCCGTGGAGACCCAGTACTTC
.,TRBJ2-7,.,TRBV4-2,CASSSPPSQAYEQYF,TGTGCCAGCAGCTCCCCCCCGAGCCAAGCCTACGAGCAGTACTTC